This entry lists 24 T cell receptor beta chains sequenced from one sample in a study of molecular identifiers for immune sequencing clone quantification. TCRdb used MiXCR to reprocess the PCR reads, holding one entry per CDR3 protein. The sample includes about 640,000 distinct CDR3 sequences, 15% to 20% of them seen just once. The sequenced material came from naive CD8+ T cells from blood, with Jurkat cell RNA spiked in. The subset denotes: FACS-sorted CD8+CD4-CCR7+CD45RA+ naive T cells. These receptors were taken from a human donor in good health. Some libraries in this study had Jurkat cell RNA spiked in.

J is TRBJ1-3 and V is TRBV6-1; no clear D. V dropped 6 bases and J dropped 4 bases, with 22 bases sitting between them. The CDR3 is made up of 17 amino acids. Germline CDR1 is MNHNS and CDR2 is SASEGT. DNA of the CDR3: TGTGCCAGCAGAGCGGCGGACCTCAGAATGGAGGGAAACACCATATATTTT. Protein product: CASRAADLRMEGNTIYF.

This clonotype was detected many times. The chain links TRBV7-9 to TRBJ1-1; 10 positions match TRBD1. The junction had 3 bases not matched to a gene; V was cut back by 1 base and J by 4 bases. Looked up from germline, CDR1 is SEHNR and CDR2 is FQNEAQ (reference sequence). The CDR3 is 15 amino acids. The CDR3 region is CASSLVGTGVTEAFF. In DNA form, the CDR3 reads TGTGCCAGCAGCTTAGTTGGGACAGGGGTCACTGAAGCTTTCTTT.

A note on this clonotype: A clone one base away is much larger, so this may be a read error. This chain joins TRBV12-3 or TRBV12-4 and TRBJ2-7; D is perhaps TRBD2 (6 bases). This CDR3 comprises 12 residues. Trimming shortened V by 6 bases and J by 6 bases, and 12 bases separated the two germline ends. CDR3 sequence (DNA): TGTGCCAGCAGCCCTCAGGGAGGCGAGCAGTACTTC. Protein: CASSPQGGEQYF.

Comment on this clonotype: This may be a read error: a much more frequent sequence differs by one nucleotide. The chain employs TRBV30 and TRBJ2-2; 7 nucleotides align to TRBD1. CDR1 and CDR2 from the germline V gene are GTSNPN and SVGIG (reference sequence). CDR3 length equals 16 residues. CDR3 bases: TGTGCCTGGAGTGACTGGGACAGTTTGAACACCGGGAAGCTGTTTTTT. Translated, it gives CAWSDWDSLNTGKLFF.

A note on this clonotype: One end of the junction varies from germline; a read error may be responsible. The chain recombines TRBV11-3 with TRBJ2-3; 7 positions match TRBD1. The CDR3 consists of 15 residues. The V gene's germline CDR1 is SGHNT and CDR2 YENEEA. CDR3 nucleotide sequence: TGTGCCAGCAGCTTAGGAGGGGGCCGCACAGATACGCGGTATTTT. Protein product: CASSLGGGRTDTRYF.

This clonotype was detected ten times or more. J is TRBJ2-2 and V is TRBV6-5; D gene unclear. The V end lost 6 bases, the J end lost 0 bases, and 14 bases lay between the germline ends. CDR1 and CDR2 (germline): MNHEY, SVGAGI. The CDR3 contains 16 residues. The CDR3 nucleotides read TGTGCCAGCAGCCCACGGGCTGGGACGAACACCGGGGAGCTGTTTTTT. Amino acid sequence: CASSPRAGTNTGELFF.

Details on this clonotype: A clone one base away is much larger, so this may be a read error. The chain has TRBV29-1 and TRBJ2-1, with D perhaps matching TRBD2 (6 bases). This CDR3 is 14 amino acids long. Germline values: CDR1 SQVTM, CDR2 ANQGSEA. The V gene lost 3 bases and the J gene lost 3 bases, with 12 bases spanning the gap. The CDR3 here is CSVDGGTYYNEQFF. As DNA, the CDR3 is TGCAGCGTTGATGGCGGGACCTACTACAATGAGCAGTTCTTC.

This clonotype occurred many times. This CDR3 is CSATGETGELFF. CDR3 in DNA: TGCAGCGCGACAGGGGAAACCGGGGAGCTGTTTTTT. The chain joins TRBV29-1 to TRBJ2-2; 8 bases align to TRBD1. There are 12 residues in the CDR3. V gave up 7 bases and J gave up 5 bases; unmatched junction bases: 3. CDR1 is SQVTM and CDR2 is ANQGSEA in the germline V gene.

The chain carries TRBV12-3 or TRBV12-4 and TRBJ2-7, with TRBD2 matching over 14 bases. V lost 7 bases and J lost 7; bases outside the gene matches: 6. This CDR3 contains 14 residues. The CDR3 region has the DNA TGTGCCAGCACCCTAGGACTAGCGGGGGGTGAGCAGTACTTC. It is translated as CASTLGLAGGEQYF.

The sample holds many counts of this clonotype. The V and J genes are TRBV27 and TRBJ2-1, with D hard to call. The CDR3 has 14 amino acids. V lost 9 bases and J lost 0, with 12 bases in between. Germline V gene data show CDR1 as MNHEY and CDR2 as SMNVEV (reference sequence). CDR3 loop: CASRVVGSYNEQFF. Here the CDR3 DNA reads TGTGCCAGTCGGGTAGTGGGCTCCTACAATGAGCAGTTCTTC.

This clonotype was seen only a few times. The V and J genes are TRBV28 and TRBJ2-2; 11 bases fit TRBD1. Germline values: CDR1 MDHEN, CDR2 SYDVKM. The CDR3 covers 16 residues. After removal of 4 bases from V and 4 bases from J, the junction contained 5 bases not matched to a gene. The CDR3 reads CASSSPGQGGTGELFF. Written as DNA, the CDR3 is TGTGCCAGCAGTTCTCCGGGACAGGGGGGCACCGGGGAGCTGTTTTTT. The full variable domain, completed using reference TRBV28 and TRBJ2-2, is DVKVTQSSRYLVKRTGEKVFLECVQDMDHENMFWYRQDPGLGLRLIYFSYDVKMKEKGDIPEGYSVSREKKERFSLILESASTNQTSMYLCASSSPGQGGTGELFFGEGSRLTVL.

This clonotype was recorded at least ten times. The V and J genes are TRBV27 and TRBJ1-5; the D gene is possibly TRBD1 (6 bases). CDR1 is MNHEY and CDR2 is SMNVEV in the germline V gene (reference sequence). V lost 0 bases and J lost 6, with 9 bases in between. This CDR3 contains 14 residues. The CDR3 sequence: CASSLSLGAQPQHF. CDR3 nucleotide sequence: TGTGCCAGCAGTTTATCATTGGGGGCTCAGCCCCAGCATTTT.

In regard to this clonotype: This sequence may be a read error, since a much larger clone differs from it by one base. V gene TRBV7-9 combines with J gene TRBJ2-2, with a possible D match to TRBD2 (7 bases). Germline values: CDR1 SEHNR, CDR2 FQNEAQ (reference sequence). CDR3 length equals 14 residues. The CDR3 protein is CASSAPGGGGGLFF. The CDR3 region has the DNA TGTGCCAGCAGCGCCCCAGGCGGGGGCGGGGGGCTGTTTTTT.

Many counts were recorded for this clonotype. The chain combines TRBV24-1 with TRBJ2-3, with 11 bases lining up with TRBD1. The CDR3 spans 16 residues. CDR1 and CDR2 (germline): KGHDR, SFDVKD. Trimming removed 4 bases from V and 5 bases from J; junction bases left unmatched: 7. CDR3 coding DNA: TGTGCCACCAGTGACCAGGACAGGGGGCAGATAGATACGCAGTATTTT. This translates into CATSDQDRGQIDTQYF.

The CDR3 nucleotides read TGTGCCTGGGCGACAGGGTCTTGGGGTAATTCACCCCTCCACTTT. It codes for CAWATGSWGNSPLHF. This chain uses TRBV30 with TRBJ1-6, with 7 bases fitting TRBD1. Germline loops: CDR1 GTSNPN, CDR2 SVGIG (reference sequence). The length of the CDR3 is 15 residues. The V segment lost 5 bases and the J segment 6 bases; nucleotides outside the gene matches: 10. Combining the CDR3 with reference TRBV30 and TRBJ1-6 gives the whole variable domain SQTIHQWPATLVQPVGSPLSLECTVEGTSNPNLYWYRQAAGRGLQLLFYSVGIGQISSEVPQNLSASRPQDRQFILSSKKLLLSDSGFYLCAWATGSWGNSPLHFGNGTRLTVT.

This clonotype was counted at least ten times. The rearrangement links TRBV6-5 to TRBJ1-2, with D unclear. This CDR3 is built from 13 residues. The V gene's germline CDR1 is MNHEY and CDR2 SVGAGI. V was clipped by 6 bases and J by 6 bases, with 14 bases between them. CDR3 amino acids: CASSLAGRDGYTF. In DNA form, the CDR3 reads TGTGCCAGCAGCCTAGCCGGGCGGGATGGCTACACCTTC.

The sample holds one count of this clonotype. Given a much more abundant clone one base away, this may be a read error. V is TRBV5-1 and J is TRBJ1-1; no firm D call. Per the germline V gene, CDR1 is SGHRS and CDR2 is YFSETQ. This CDR3 region has 15 residues. CDR3 DNA sequence: TGCGCCAACAGCTTGTTCACCAGCCCGAACACTGAAGCTTTCTTT. It encodes CANSLFTSPNTEAFF.

This clonotype was found many times. The genes are TRBV4-1 and TRBJ2-6, with a weak D call TRBD2 (5 bases). CDR1 and CDR2 from the germline V gene are MGHRA and YSYEKL. The V end lost 5 bases, the J end lost 1 base, and 9 bases lay between the germline ends. The CDR3 is 15 amino acids. The CDR3 region is CASSAGPSGANVLTF. CDR3 sequence (DNA): TGCGCCAGCAGCGCGGGCCCGTCTGGGGCCAACGTCCTGACTTTC.

This clonotype was observed a handful of times. This chain uses TRBV12-3 or TRBV12-4 with TRBJ2-7, with 12 nucleotides matching TRBD2. V was pared by 2 bases and J by 5 bases, with 4 bases of the junction left unmatched. The CDR3 has 15 amino acids. CDR3 amino acids: CASSLRLAGEHEQYF. CDR3 nucleotide sequence: TGTGCCAGCAGTTTAAGACTAGCGGGGGAGCACGAGCAGTACTTC.

A word on this clonotype: Germline is not matched at one junction end, which may reflect a read error. CDR3 bases: TGTGTCAGCAGTTCTCTAATAACCCGACATGGGTTGGATACGCAGTATTTT. It translates to CVSSSLITRHGLDTQYF. This chain connects TRBV28 to TRBJ2-3, with D hard to call. Germline-derived CDR1 and CDR2 are MDHEN and SYDVKM. The CDR3 sequence is 17 residues long.

This clonotype was found many times. V usage is TRBV2 and J usage is TRBJ1-5; D is uncertain. This CDR3 contains 14 residues. The V end was cut by 5 bases, the J end by 2 bases, with 10 bases between. Germline lookup yields CDR1 SNHLY and CDR2 FYNNEI. CDR3 in amino acids: CASSPSEGNQPQHF. The CDR3 region has the DNA TGTGCCAGCAGTCCATCGGAAGGCAATCAGCCCCAGCATTTT.

This clonotype was found a few times. The chain couples TRBV12-3 or TRBV12-4 to TRBJ2-3, with 9 bases fitting TRBD2. This CDR3 contains 17 residues. Unmatched junction bases numbered 11, after V lost 4 bases and J lost 3 bases. The CDR3 DNA is TGTGCCAGCAGTTCCCATTCAAGCGGGGGGCCGACAGATACGCAGTATTTT. Protein product: CASSSHSSGGPTDTQYF.

Turning to this clonotype: A much larger clone is a single base away; this may be a read error. This chain uses TRBV6-6 with TRBJ2-3; 7 bases agree with TRBD2. The CDR3 is 14 residues long. Germline V gives CDR1 MNHNY, CDR2 SVGAGI (reference sequence). Trimming cost V 8 bases and J 5 bases; bases outside gene matches: 10. CDR3 protein: CASAVGGVRDTQYF. DNA for the CDR3: TGTGCCAGCGCCGTGGGAGGGGTGAGAGATACGCAGTATTTT.

There are many counts of this clonotype. The rearrangement uses TRBV15 and TRBJ1-5; possible D gene TRBD1, 5 bases. CDR3 length: 15 residues. V was trimmed by 0 bases and J by 1 base, leaving 7 bases between them. Germline V gene sequence: CDR1 LNHNV, CDR2 YYDKDF (reference sequence). CDR3 nucleotides: TGTGCCACCAGCAGAGACAAGGGGAGCAATCAGCCCCAGCATTTT. This codes for CATSRDKGSNQPQHF.